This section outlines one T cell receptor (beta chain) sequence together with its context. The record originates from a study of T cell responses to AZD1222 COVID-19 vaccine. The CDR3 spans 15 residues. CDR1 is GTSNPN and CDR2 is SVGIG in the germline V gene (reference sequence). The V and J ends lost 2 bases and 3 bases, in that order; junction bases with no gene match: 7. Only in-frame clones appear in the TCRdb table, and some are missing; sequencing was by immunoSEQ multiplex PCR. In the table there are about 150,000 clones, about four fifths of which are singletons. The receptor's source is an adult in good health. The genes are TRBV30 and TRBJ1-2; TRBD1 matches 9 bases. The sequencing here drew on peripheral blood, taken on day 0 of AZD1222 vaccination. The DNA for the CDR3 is TGTGCCTGGAGTAAGTGGGACAGGGATTACTATGGCTACACCTTC. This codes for CAWSKWDRDYYGYTF. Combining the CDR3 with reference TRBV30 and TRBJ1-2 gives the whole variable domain SQTIHQWPATLVQPVGSPLSLECTVEGTSNPNLYWYRQAAGRGLQLLFYSVGIGQISSEVPQNLSASRPQDRQFILSSKKLLLSDSGFYLCAWSKWDRDYYGYTFGSGTRLTVV.